The present TCR beta chain was sequenced within a study of Ad26.COV2.S vaccination and SARS-CoV-2 variants. Overall study results and limits: There was reportedly substantial breadth in spike-specific CD8+ and CD4+ T cell responses after vaccination.

Sequencing was performed with immunoSEQ multiplex PCR; in TCRdb, only in-frame clones are kept and a portion is missing. The sample records about 350,000 clones, around 87% being singletons. As regards this clone: The antigen remains unidentified.

This CDR3 spans 15 amino acids. Germline lookup yields CDR1 SGHAT and CDR2 FQNNGV. Trimming shortened V by 2 bases and J by 6 bases, and 14 bases separated the two germline ends. The treatment was: some 20 received Ad26.COV2.S at low or high dose, single or two shots; several received placebo; per-sample allocation not given. The samples were gathered on day 63 after the first injection of vaccine or placebo. An Ad26 vector was used to express Wuhan-strain SARS-CoV-2 spike as the vaccine. The receptor comes from a person between 18 and 65 years old who received the Ad26.COV2.S COVID-19 vaccine or a placebo. The specimen was peripheral blood, collected in a trial of Ad26.COV2.S vaccine versus placebo. The gene calls are TRBV11-2 and TRBJ2-1; D is undetermined. Here the CDR3 DNA reads TGTGCCAGCAGCTTACGAACGAGACTGCGCAATGAGCAGTTCTTC. This encodes CASSLRTRLRNEQFF.